These 8 T cell receptor beta chains were sequenced from one sample in a study of T-cell memory formation after mild COVID-19. One entry per CDR3 protein results from TCRdb running MiXCR on the 5' RACE reads. The repertoire holds 250,000 or so distinct CDR3 sequences, with about a sixth as singletons. The sample consisted of PBMCs or a T cell subset sorted from them (not recorded which). The receptors come from a man aged 18-30 years who had mild COVID-19 (a few samples of this study predate the infection). Cell type and time point are not known.

This clonotype has more than one count but fewer than ten. The V gene is TRBV4-3, the J gene TRBJ2-4, with D maybe TRBD1 (6 bases). Trimming removed 2 bases at V and 2 bases at J, with 10 bases between. Germline values: CDR1 LGHNA, CDR2 YSLEER. CDR3 length: 15 residues. CDR3: CASSQSGTPKNIQYF. The CDR3 DNA sequence: TGCGCCAGCAGCCAATCCGGGACACCCAAAAACATTCAGTACTTC.

In this sample, this clonotype turned up a few times. CDR3 bases: TGTGCCAGCAGCCCAGGCACAGGCGGGACCCAGTACTTC. Translated: CASSPGTGGTQYF. This rearrangement joins TRBV7-3 to TRBJ2-5; tentatively, D is TRBD1 (5 bases). Deletions cut 5 bases from V and 7 bases from J, with 14 bases between. CDR1 and CDR2 from the germline V gene are SGHTA and FQGTGA. The CDR3 is 13 amino acids.

This clonotype showed up just a few times. The genes are TRBV4-1 and TRBJ2-1; a possible D gene is TRBD2 (7 bases). The CDR3 has 17 amino acids. V dropped 3 bases and J dropped 2 bases, with 17 bases sitting between them. Germline V gives CDR1 MGHRA, CDR2 YSYEKL. The CDR3 reads CASSQMPGGRAYNEQFF. The CDR3 region has the DNA TGCGCCAGCAGCCAGATGCCGGGGGGCCGCGCCTACAATGAGCAGTTCTTC.

The chain recombines TRBV11-2 with TRBJ2-3; a weak D match, TRBD2 (7 bases). CDR1 is SGHAT and CDR2 is FQNNGV in the germline V gene. V lost 4 bases and J lost 2, with 10 bases in between. The CDR3 is made up of 14 amino acids. The CDR3 region is CASSWEGVTDTQYF. The CDR3 DNA reads TGTGCCAGCAGCTGGGAGGGGGTCACAGATACGCAGTATTTT.

This clonotype occurred many times. The V call is TRBV5-1, the J call TRBJ1-1; 7 bases match TRBD1. Germline CDR1 reads SGHRS; CDR2 reads YFSETQ. This CDR3 has 14 residues. With 2 bases clipped from V and 3 bases from J, the junction kept 4 bases outside the gene matches. CDR3 in amino acids: CASSFTGVYTEAFF. CDR3 DNA sequence: TGCGCCAGCAGCTTTACAGGGGTGTACACTGAAGCTTTCTTT.

V is TRBV5-6 and J is TRBJ1-2, with 9 bases aligning to TRBD1. The CDR3 loop spans 15 amino acids. CDR1 is SGHDT and CDR2 is YYEEEE in the germline V gene. The ends lost 4 bases at V and 7 bases at J; junction bases unmatched: 11. The CDR3 is CASSQGQGKPGGYTF. In DNA form, the CDR3 reads TGTGCCAGCAGCCAAGGACAGGGGAAGCCTGGTGGCTACACCTTC.

V is TRBV4-1 and J is TRBJ1-5; TRBD1 is a possible D gene (5 bases). The CDR3 consists of 17 residues. V dropped 2 bases and J dropped 1 base, with 15 bases sitting between them. CDR1 and CDR2 (germline): MGHRA, YSYEKL. The CDR3: CASSQRLGEESNQPQHF. The CDR3 DNA sequence: TGCGCCAGCAGCCAAAGATTAGGGGAGGAGAGCAATCAGCCCCAGCATTTT.

J is TRBJ2-7 and V is TRBV4-2; tentative D call: TRBD2 (6 bases). Per the germline V gene, CDR1 is LGHNA and CDR2 is YNFKEQ. The CDR3 covers 17 residues. V was shortened by 1 base and J by 7 bases, with 23 bases between the two germline ends. The CDR3 here is CASSQGTREGGSGEQYF. In DNA form, the CDR3 reads TGTGCCAGCAGCCAAGGAACCCGAGAGGGAGGTTCAGGAGAGCAGTACTTC.